The clone carrying this T cell receptor (beta chain) has a single count. The sample originates from a study of OX40 agonist ivuxolimab in advanced cancers. Study information: Patients undergoing dose escalation presented with hepatocellular carcinoma, melanoma, renal cell or head and neck cancer. Checkpoint inhibitors had been given previously to over 30% of patients.

Germline CDR1 SGHRS, CDR2 YFSETQ. This CDR3 comprises 15 residues. The V end lost 1 base, the J end lost 4 bases, and 12 bases lay between the germline ends. Clones were read by immunoSEQ multiplex PCR, and TCRdb kept only the in-frame ones, dropping some. The profile shows some 50,000 clones, 75% to 80% of them singletons. The input for sequencing was CD4+ or CD8+ T cells sorted from blood, taken in a trial of the OX40 agonist ivuxolimab. This chain connects TRBV5-1 to TRBJ2-1, with D uncertain. The sequence derives from an adult with an advanced solid tumor such as melanoma, head and neck, liver or kidney cancer. The CDR3 spells CASSLSIQRYNEQFF. CDR3 bases: TGCGCCAGCAGCTTGTCAATCCAAAGGTACAATGAGCAGTTCTTC.